The 9 T cell receptor beta chains given below trace back to one sample, sequenced in a study of blood T cells in healthy people across ages. PCR was performed a second time for about 6 to 12 cycles using a sample-barcoded 5' primer and a J-beta primer mix. TCRdb called the 5' RACE reads again in MiXCR, with one record for every CDR3 protein. This sample has some 1.7 million distinct CDR3 sequences, with roughly 30% found just once. Sequenced sample: blood. Receptors originate from a woman younger than 45 in good health.

This chain joins TRBV30 and TRBJ2-1, with D tentatively TRBD2 (6 bases). CDR3 length equals 12 residues. Deletions cut 2 bases from V and 14 bases from J, with 16 bases between. Germline-derived CDR1 and CDR2 are GTSNPN and SVGIG (reference sequence). DNA for the CDR3: TGTGCCTGGAGTCCTCGGACTGGGGAGGAGTTCTTC. This gives the protein CAWSPRTGEEFF.

This clonotype was seen a handful of times. The rearrangement uses TRBV5-1 and TRBJ1-2; D gene uncertain. The ends were cut back, 3 bases at V and 8 bases at J, with 17 bases in the middle. Germline values: CDR1 SGHRS, CDR2 YFSETQ. This CDR3 comprises 14 residues. This CDR3 is CASSSDPAQVGYTF. DNA for the CDR3: TGCGCCAGCAGCTCTGACCCCGCTCAGGTCGGCTACACCTTC.

Written as DNA, the CDR3 is TGTGCTAGTGGTTTGGATAGGACAGTCTTTGAAAAACTGTTTTTT. Protein product: CASGLDRTVFEKLFF. The rearrangement links TRBV12-5 to TRBJ1-4; D is possibly TRBD1 (6 bases). The CDR3 covers 15 residues. Germline values: CDR1 LGHNT, CDR2 FRNRAP. Trimming pared 1 base from V and 7 bases from J, leaving 13 bases between.

This clonotype was detected a few times. This rearrangement joins TRBV20-1 to TRBJ2-1; 7 bases are shared with TRBD2. Trimming cost V 8 bases and J 10 bases; bases outside gene matches: 14. The CDR3 has 13 amino acids. Germline CDR1 DFQATT, CDR2 SNEGSKA (reference sequence). CDR3 protein: CSPTERGLREQFF. The CDR3 DNA is TGCAGTCCCACCGAGCGGGGCTTAAGGGAGCAGTTCTTC.

In this sample, this clonotype turned up a few times. The J gene is TRBJ1-2, the V gene TRBV10-3; D may be TRBD1 (6 bases). This CDR3 has 10 amino acids. CDR1 and CDR2 from the germline V gene are ENHRY and SYGVKD. V shed 10 bases and J shed 6 bases, with 9 bases lying between them. The CDR3 region is CASQGNGYTF. The CDR3 coding sequence is TGTGCCAGTCAGGGGAATGGCTACACCTTC.

This clonotype was seen more than once but under ten times. V usage is TRBV5-5 and J usage is TRBJ2-7; TRBD1 or TRBD2 may be the D gene (7 bases each). The CDR3 is made up of 15 amino acids. Trimming took off 2 bases at V and 2 bases at J, with 14 bases between the two ends. Germline V gene sequence: CDR1 SGHKS, CDR2 YYEKEE (reference sequence). CDR3 sequence (DNA): TGTGCCAGCAGCTTCCAGGGGGGGACCCCCTACGAGCAGTACTTC. It translates to CASSFQGGTPYEQYF.

The chain carries TRBV4-3 and TRBJ2-7, with TRBD1 matching over 7 bases. Looked up from germline, CDR1 is LGHNA and CDR2 is YSLEER. The J segment lost 5 bases and the V segment lost 3 bases, leaving 7 bases of the junction unmatched. This CDR3 spans 14 amino acids. CDR3 in DNA: TGCGCCAGCAGCCAGCTAACAGGGGTCCACGAGCAGTACTTC. Translated, it gives CASSQLTGVHEQYF.

This rearrangement joins TRBV29-1 to TRBJ2-5; D possibly corresponds to TRBD2 (6 bases). Germline V CDR1 and CDR2: SQVTM, ANQGSEA. CDR3 length: 13 residues. The V end lost 6 bases, the J end lost 7 bases, and 18 bases lay between the germline ends. CDR3 nucleotide sequence: TGCAGCGTCGAGGAGGGGACCGATGGGACCCAGTACTTC. This codes for CSVEEGTDGTQYF.

The gene calls are TRBV11-2 and TRBJ2-3; either TRBD1 or TRBD2 may supply D (6 bases each). Trimming took 10 bases from V and 4 from J, leaving 15 bases between them. This CDR3 comprises 13 residues. Germline V gene data show CDR1 as SGHAT and CDR2 as FQNNGV. The CDR3 sequence is CAIERGAADTQYF. The CDR3 region has the DNA TGTGCCATAGAGAGGGGGGCCGCAGATACGCAGTATTTT.